The 9 T cell receptor beta chains reported below all come from one sample, sequenced in a study of blood T cell repertoires in COVID-19. Sequenced by immunoSEQ multiplex PCR; TCRdb stores in-frame clones only, minus some. The data show approximately 210,000 clones, with approximately 84% seen just once and approximately 16% held by the top ten. Specimen: PBMCs or T cells enriched from blood (not recorded which). The receptors were sampled from a man aged 35 to 55 who had recovered from COVID-19.

This sequence joins TRBV19 and TRBJ1-1, with unresolved D. Germline V gene data show CDR1 as LNHDA and CDR2 as SQIVND (reference sequence). Trimming cost V 3 bases and J 3 bases, with 11 bases left between them. The CDR3 is 14 amino acids. As DNA, the CDR3 is TGTGCCAGTAGTATGTGGACTGAAGACACTGAAGCTTTCTTT. It yields the protein CASSMWTEDTEAFF.

This clone was seen only a few times. This rearrangement joins TRBV5-6 to TRBJ2-3; 9 bases fit TRBD1. Trimming removed 3 bases from V and 3 bases from J; junction bases left unmatched: 5. Germline V gives CDR1 SGHDT, CDR2 YYEEEE. This CDR3 is 15 amino acids long. The DNA of the CDR3 is TGTGCCAGCAGCTCCGGGACAGGGCGGACAGATACGCAGTATTTT. It codes for CASSSGTGRTDTQYF.

This chain joins TRBV9 and TRBJ2-7, with no clear D. CDR3 length equals 14 residues. Trimming cost V 4 bases and J 1 base, with 12 bases left between them. CDR1 is SGDLS, CDR2 YYNGEE, per germline. The DNA of the CDR3 is TGTGCCAGCAGCTCAGAGGCCCTTTCCTACGAGCAGTACTTC. It codes for CASSSEALSYEQYF.

J is TRBJ2-5 and V is TRBV15, with D uncertain. The V gene's germline CDR1 is LNHNV and CDR2 YYDKDF (reference sequence). V was pared by 0 bases and J by 4 bases, with 6 bases between. The CDR3 loop spans 13 amino acids. The CDR3 DNA follows: TGTGCCACCAGCAGAGATTTGCGAGAGACCCAGTACTTC. Translating gives CATSRDLRETQYF.

This clone was counted between two and nine times. The V and J genes are TRBV19 and TRBJ2-1; 10 nucleotides match TRBD2. The germline CDR1 and CDR2 sequences are LNHDA and SQIVND (reference sequence). V dropped 5 bases and J dropped 4; count of bases not matched to a gene: 5. CDR3 length: 15 residues. Here the CDR3 reads CASSPAGGLYNEQFF. The DNA for the CDR3 is TGTGCCAGTAGTCCAGCGGGGGGGTTATACAATGAGCAGTTCTTC.

Only a few counts were recorded for this clone. The V and J genes are TRBV5-1 and TRBJ2-1; TRBD2 matches 7 bases. With V trimmed by 5 bases and J by 5 bases, 7 bases remained unmatched. Germline values: CDR1 SGHRS, CDR2 YFSETQ. The CDR3 extends over 14 amino acids. For the CDR3, the DNA is TGCGCCAGCAGGGTTGGGACTACCCACAATGAGCAGTTCTTC. It yields the protein CASRVGTTHNEQFF.

This clone was detected a few times. The rearrangement uses TRBV10-3 and TRBJ2-2, with D uncertain. Germline assignment: CDR1 ENHRY and CDR2 SYGVKD. V lost 4 bases to trimming and J lost 0 bases, with 6 bases between them. The CDR3 has 14 amino acids. This CDR3 is CAISVRANTGELFF. DNA for the CDR3: TGTGCCATCAGTGTTCGTGCGAACACCGGGGAGCTGTTTTTT.

V and J are TRBV5-4 and TRBJ1-6; D is uncertain. The CDR3 has 16 residues. Germline V gene lookup returns CDR1 SGHNT and CDR2 YYREEE (reference sequence). The germline V and J ends were trimmed by 0 bases and 6 bases, with 13 bases remaining between them. The chain's CDR3 is CASSLGPGSSNSPLHF. As DNA, the CDR3 is TGTGCCAGCAGCTTGGGCCCGGGGTCGAGTAATTCACCCCTCCACTTT.

The chain carries TRBV5-1 and TRBJ1-6; D is unresolved. Trimming shortened V by 0 bases and J by 3 bases, and 16 bases separated the two germline ends. The germline V gene has CDR1 SGHRS and CDR2 YFSETQ. The CDR3 contains 18 residues. CDR3 sequence (DNA): TGCGCCAGCAGCTTGGACCGCCTGCGAGGGAGCTATAATTCACCCCTCCACTTT. Translated, it gives CASSLDRLRGSYNSPLHF.